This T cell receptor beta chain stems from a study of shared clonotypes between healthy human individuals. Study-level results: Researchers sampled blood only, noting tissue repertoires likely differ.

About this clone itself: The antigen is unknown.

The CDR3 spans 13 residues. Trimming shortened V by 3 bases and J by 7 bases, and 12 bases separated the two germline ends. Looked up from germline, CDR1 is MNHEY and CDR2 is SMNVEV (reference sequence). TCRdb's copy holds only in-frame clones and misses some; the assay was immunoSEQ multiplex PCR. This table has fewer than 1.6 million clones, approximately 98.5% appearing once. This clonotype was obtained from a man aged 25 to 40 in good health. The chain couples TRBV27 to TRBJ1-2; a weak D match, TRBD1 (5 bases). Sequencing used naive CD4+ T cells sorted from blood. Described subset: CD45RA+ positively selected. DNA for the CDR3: TGTGCCAGCAGTTTCAGGCAGGGTGCTGGCTACACCTTC. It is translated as CASSFRQGAGYTF.